This passage covers 9 T cell receptor beta chains from one sample sequenced in a study of neoadjuvant anti-PD-1 for oral cavity cancer. The table came from immunoSEQ multiplex PCR; TCRdb's copy has only in-frame clones and leaves some out. The sample lists around 17,000 clones, roughly 69% occurring once. This specimen consisted of PBMCs, obtained before nivolumab (anti-PD-1) treatment. These receptors all come from a person between 40 and 80 years old with oral cavity squamous cell carcinoma.

This rearrangement joins TRBV4-2 to TRBJ2-7; 8 bases fit TRBD1. Germline CDR1 reads LGHNA; CDR2 reads YNFKEQ. Unmatched junction bases numbered 12, after V lost 4 bases and J lost 7 bases. This CDR3 is built from 15 residues. Written as DNA, the CDR3 is TGTGCCAGCAGCCTAGGACAGGGACCACTAGGGGAGCAGTACTTC. Translated, it gives CASSLGQGPLGEQYF.

The chain recombines TRBV19 with TRBJ1-3; 8 nucleotides match TRBD1. Germline-derived CDR1 and CDR2 are LNHDA and SQIVND (reference sequence). Trimming at V came to 6 bases and at J to 2 bases, leaving 9 bases not matched to a gene. CDR3 length equals 16 residues. The CDR3 DNA reads TGTGCCAGTAGCCGCGGACAGGGTTTCACTGGAAACACCATATATTTT. It is translated as CASSRGQGFTGNTIYF.

V gene TRBV5-1 combines with J gene TRBJ2-3; TRBD2 aligns across 10 bases. There are 14 residues in the CDR3. Looked up from germline, CDR1 is SGHRS and CDR2 is YFSETQ. V was pared by 4 bases and J by 4 bases, with 3 bases of the junction left unmatched. This CDR3 reads CASSHLAGADTQYF. The DNA of the CDR3 is TGCGCCAGCAGCCACCTAGCGGGGGCAGATACGCAGTATTTT.

This clone was seen more than once but under ten times. V and J are TRBV18 and TRBJ1-4, with 9 bases that match TRBD1. V gave up 6 bases and J gave up 4 bases; unmatched junction bases: 3. The CDR3 runs to 14 residues. The V gene's germline CDR1 is KGHSH and CDR2 LQKENI. The CDR3 is CASSPGQGNEKLFF. The CDR3 nucleotides are TGTGCCAGCTCTCCGGGACAGGGTAATGAAAAACTGTTTTTT.

CDR3 protein: CASRVSRDTGELFF. The CDR3 DNA follows: TGTGCCAGTAGGGTCTCACGGGACACCGGGGAGCTGTTTTTT. This chain connects TRBV19 to TRBJ2-2; D is unresolved. CDR3 length: 14 residues. Germline CDR1 is LNHDA and CDR2 is SQIVND (reference sequence). The V end lost 6 bases, the J end lost 3 bases, and 11 bases lay between the germline ends.

The V and J genes are TRBV10-1 and TRBJ2-7; D possibly corresponds to TRBD2 (5 bases). Germline V lookup: CDR1 WNHNN, CDR2 SYGVQD (reference sequence). V was shortened by 5 bases and J by 2 bases, with 16 bases between the two germline ends. This CDR3 has 15 amino acids. The CDR3 bases are TGCGCCAGCAGTCCCCGACGGGGTCATCCCTACGAGCAGTACTTC. Protein product: CASSPRRGHPYEQYF.

J is TRBJ2-2 and V is TRBV2; D is undetermined. Between the trimmed V and J ends, which lost 4 bases and 2 bases, there was a span of 5 bases. The CDR3 runs to 13 residues. CDR1 and CDR2 from the germline V gene are SNHLY and FYNNEI. CDR3 loop: CASSGLNTGELFF. CDR3 coding DNA: TGTGCCAGCAGTGGACTCAACACCGGGGAGCTGTTTTTT.

The CDR3 bases are TGTGCCAGCAGTGAAGCGGGGCAGAGTTATAGCAATCAGCCCCAGCATTTT. Protein sequence: CASSEAGQSYSNQPQHF. The rearrangement joins TRBV6-1 to TRBJ1-5; the D gene is possibly TRBD1 (5 bases). The V and J ends lost 0 bases and 0 bases respectively, with 12 bases between them. CDR1 is MNHNS and CDR2 is SASEGT in the germline V gene. The CDR3 is 17 amino acids.

The J gene is TRBJ1-2, the V gene TRBV6-5, with 7 nucleotides matching TRBD1. Per the germline V gene, CDR1 is MNHEY and CDR2 is SVGAGI. The J segment lost 5 bases and the V segment lost 7 bases, leaving 7 bases of the junction unmatched. This CDR3 is built from 13 residues. The chain's CDR3 is CASNSGTVYGYTF. The CDR3, as DNA: TGTGCCAGCAATTCCGGGACAGTTTATGGCTACACCTTC.